These T cell receptor beta chains were read from a single sample in a study of blood T cells in healthy people across ages. Via MiXCR, TCRdb re-called the 5' RACE reads, giving one row per CDR3 protein. The data show hundreds of thousands of distinct CDR3 sequences, with approximately 30% seen just once and 15% to 19% held by the top ten. Sequenced input: blood. The receptors were sampled from a woman of 80 years or more in good health. CDR3s include the opening cysteine and the closing phenylalanine or tryptophan. Fields, in order: CDR3 DNA, CDR3 protein, J gene, V gene, clone size, D gene. The D gene is left open where the match is weak. Clone size is shown for a subset of rows, as once, few, many or a class of expanded clone.

DNA: TGTGCCAGCAGTCGATCGGGACTAATTGACAATGAGCAGTTCTTC; CDR3: CASSRSGLIDNEQFF; J: TRBJ2-1; V: TRBV12-3/TRBV12-4; size: many; D: TRBD2
DNA: TGTGCCTGGAGGAGGTCTGGAGGCTACACCTTC; CDR3: CAWRRSGGYTF; J: TRBJ1-2; V: TRBV30; size: many; D: NA
DNA: TGTGCCAGCAGTGCTACCCCGGCCCAACACACTGAAGCTTTCTTT; CDR3: CASSATPAQHTEAFF; J: TRBJ1-1; V: TRBV12-3/TRBV12-4; size: many; D: NA
DNA: TGTGCCAGCAGCCACCTAGCGGGGGGCCAGGAGACCCAGTACTTC; CDR3: CASSHLAGGQETQYF; J: TRBJ2-5; V: TRBV3-1; size: many; D: TRBD2
DNA: TGTGCCAGCGTATCAGGGGGCTTGGACTATGGCTACACCTTC; CDR3: CASVSGGLDYGYTF; J: TRBJ1-2; V: TRBV6-5; size: NA; D: TRBD1
DNA: TGCGCCAGCAGCACTAGCGGGAATGAGCAGTACTTC; CDR3: CASSTSGNEQYF; J: TRBJ2-5; V: TRBV5-1; size: NA; D: TRBD2
DNA: TGCGCCAGCAGCTTGACTAAGAACACTGAAGCTTTCTTT; CDR3: CASSLTKNTEAFF; J: TRBJ1-1; V: TRBV7-3; size: many; D: NA
DNA: TGTGCCAGCACCCTTGCCGAGGGGCCCTACGAGCAGTACTTC; CDR3: CASTLAEGPYEQYF; J: TRBJ2-7; V: TRBV12-3/TRBV12-4; size: NA; D: NA
DNA: TGTGCCAGCAGTTGGGACAGCTCCTACGAGCAGTACTTC; CDR3: CASSWDSSYEQYF; J: TRBJ2-7; V: TRBV5-1; size: many; D: TRBD1
DNA: TGCAGTGCTAGAGGAGAGGGAACAGGGACGACCACAGATACGCAGTATTTT; CDR3: CSARGEGTGTTTDTQYF; J: TRBJ2-3; V: TRBV20-1; size: NA; D: NA
DNA: TGTGCCAGCAGCGTTGCGGGGGCCCCGTACAATGAGCAGTTCTTC; CDR3: CASSVAGAPYNEQFF; J: TRBJ2-1; V: TRBV9; size: many; D: NA